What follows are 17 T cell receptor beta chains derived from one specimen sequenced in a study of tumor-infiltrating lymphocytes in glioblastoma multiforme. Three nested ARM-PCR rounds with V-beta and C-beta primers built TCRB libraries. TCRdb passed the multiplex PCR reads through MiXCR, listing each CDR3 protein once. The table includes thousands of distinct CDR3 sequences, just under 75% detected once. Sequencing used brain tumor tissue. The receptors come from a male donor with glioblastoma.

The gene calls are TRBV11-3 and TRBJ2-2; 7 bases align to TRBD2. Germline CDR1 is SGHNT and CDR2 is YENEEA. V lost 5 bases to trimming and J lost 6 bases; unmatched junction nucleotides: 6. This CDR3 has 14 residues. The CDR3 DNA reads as TGTGCCAGCAGCCCAATAACTAGCGCCGGGGAGCTGTTTTTT. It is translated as CASSPITSAGELFF.

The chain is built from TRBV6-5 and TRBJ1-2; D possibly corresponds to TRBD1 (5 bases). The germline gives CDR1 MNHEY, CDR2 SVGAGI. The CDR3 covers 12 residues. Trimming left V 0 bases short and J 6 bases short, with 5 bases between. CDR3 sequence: CASSYSGDGYTF. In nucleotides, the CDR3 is TGTGCCAGCAGTTACTCAGGGGATGGCTACACCTTC.

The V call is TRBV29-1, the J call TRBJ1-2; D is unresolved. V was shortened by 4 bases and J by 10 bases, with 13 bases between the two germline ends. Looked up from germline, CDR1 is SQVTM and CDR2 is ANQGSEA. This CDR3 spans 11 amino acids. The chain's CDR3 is CSVGSGYDYTF. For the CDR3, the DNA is TGCAGCGTTGGGAGTGGCTACGACTACACCTTC.

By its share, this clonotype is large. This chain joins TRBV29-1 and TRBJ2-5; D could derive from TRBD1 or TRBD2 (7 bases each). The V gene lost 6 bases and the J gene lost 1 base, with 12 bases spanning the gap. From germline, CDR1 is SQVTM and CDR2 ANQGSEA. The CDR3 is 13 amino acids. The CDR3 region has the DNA TGCAGCGTGGGAGGGGGCACCCAAGAGACCCAGTACTTC. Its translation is CSVGGGTQETQYF. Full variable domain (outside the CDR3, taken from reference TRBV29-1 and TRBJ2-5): SAVISQKPSRDICQRGTSLTIQCQVDSQVTMMFWYRQQPGQSLTLIATANQGSEATYESGFVIDKFPISRPNLTFSTLTVSNMSPEDSSIYLCSVGGGTQETQYFGPGTRLLVL.

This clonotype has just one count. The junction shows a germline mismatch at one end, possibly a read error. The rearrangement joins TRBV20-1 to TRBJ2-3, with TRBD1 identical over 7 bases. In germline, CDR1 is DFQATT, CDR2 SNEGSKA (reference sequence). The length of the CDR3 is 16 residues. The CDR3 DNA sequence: TGCAGTGCTAGAATCGAGACACCCTCGGGGACAGATACGCTGTATTTT. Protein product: CSARIETPSGTDTLYF.

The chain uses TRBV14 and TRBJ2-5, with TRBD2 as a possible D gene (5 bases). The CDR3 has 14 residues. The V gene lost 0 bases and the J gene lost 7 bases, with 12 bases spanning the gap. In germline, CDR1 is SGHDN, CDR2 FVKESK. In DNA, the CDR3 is TGTGCCAGCAGCCAAGAACGGACTTGGGGGACCCAGTACTTC. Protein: CASSQERTWGTQYF.

The CDR3 bases are TGCAGCGTGGCGGGGGGGCTAGCAGACAATGAGCAGTTCTTC. Its protein product is CSVAGGLADNEQFF. The chain combines TRBV29-1 with TRBJ2-1; 9 bases are shared with TRBD2. CDR3 size: 14 residues. The germline gives CDR1 SQVTM, CDR2 ANQGSEA. V dropped 6 bases and J dropped 5; count of bases not matched to a gene: 8.

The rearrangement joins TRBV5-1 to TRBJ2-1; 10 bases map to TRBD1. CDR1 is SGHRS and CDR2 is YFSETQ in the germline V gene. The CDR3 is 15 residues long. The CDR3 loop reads CDGSPGTGVYNEQFF. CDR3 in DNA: TGCGACGGCAGCCCTGGGACAGGGGTCTACAATGAGCAGTTCTTC.

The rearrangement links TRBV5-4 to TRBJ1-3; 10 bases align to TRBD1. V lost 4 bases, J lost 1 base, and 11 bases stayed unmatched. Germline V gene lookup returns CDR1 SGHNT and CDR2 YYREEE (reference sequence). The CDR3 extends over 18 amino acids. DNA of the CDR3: TGTGCCAGCAGCCCTAAGGGGGACAGGGGAGATTCTGGAAACACCATATATTTT. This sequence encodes CASSPKGDRGDSGNTIYF.

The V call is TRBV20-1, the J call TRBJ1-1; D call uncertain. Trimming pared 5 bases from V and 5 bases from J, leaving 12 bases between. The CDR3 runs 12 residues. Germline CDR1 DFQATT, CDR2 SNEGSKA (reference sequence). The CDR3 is CSASRLQTEAFF. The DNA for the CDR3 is TGCAGTGCTTCTAGGTTGCAGACTGAAGCTTTCTTT.

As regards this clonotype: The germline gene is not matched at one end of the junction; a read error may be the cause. CDR3 loop: CASRSTGQGVTYEQYF. In DNA form, the CDR3 reads TGTGCCAGCAGGAGCACGGGACAGGGGGTAACCTACGAGCAATACTTC. The V gene is TRBV7-9, the J gene TRBJ2-7; 11 bases align to TRBD1. The CDR3 is made up of 16 amino acids. Germline CDR1 and CDR2: SEHNR and FQNEAQ (reference sequence).

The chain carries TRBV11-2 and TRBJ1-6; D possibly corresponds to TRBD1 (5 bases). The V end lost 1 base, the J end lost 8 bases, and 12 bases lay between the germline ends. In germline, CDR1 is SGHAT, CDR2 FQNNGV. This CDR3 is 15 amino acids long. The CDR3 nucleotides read TGTGCCAGCAGCTTAGTGTCCAGGGATTATTCACCCCTCCACTTT. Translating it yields CASSLVSRDYSPLHF.

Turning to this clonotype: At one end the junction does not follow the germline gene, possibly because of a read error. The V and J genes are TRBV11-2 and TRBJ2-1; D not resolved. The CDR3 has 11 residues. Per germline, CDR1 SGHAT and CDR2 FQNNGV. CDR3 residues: CTSSIFNERFF. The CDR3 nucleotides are TGTACCAGCAGCATATTCAATGAGAGGTTCTTC.

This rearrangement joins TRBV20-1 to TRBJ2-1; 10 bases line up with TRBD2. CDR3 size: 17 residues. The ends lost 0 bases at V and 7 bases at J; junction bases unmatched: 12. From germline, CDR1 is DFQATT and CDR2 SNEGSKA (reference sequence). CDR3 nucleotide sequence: TGCAGTGCTAGAGATCCCCTTCTAGCGGGAGTTGCGAATGAGCAGTTCTTC. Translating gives CSARDPLLAGVANEQFF.

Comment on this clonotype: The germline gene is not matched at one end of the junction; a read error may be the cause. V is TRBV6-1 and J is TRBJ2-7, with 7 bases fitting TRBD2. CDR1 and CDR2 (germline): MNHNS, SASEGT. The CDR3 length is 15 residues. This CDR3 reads CASSAETCGSYEQHF. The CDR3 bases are TGTGCCAGCAGTGCTGAGACTTGCGGGAGTTACGAGCAGCACTTC.

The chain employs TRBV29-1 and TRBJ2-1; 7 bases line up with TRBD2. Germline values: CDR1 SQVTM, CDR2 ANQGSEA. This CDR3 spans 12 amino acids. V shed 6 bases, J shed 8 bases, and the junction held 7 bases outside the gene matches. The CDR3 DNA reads TGCAGCGTGGGGGGGACTTGGGATGAGCAGTTCTTC. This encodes CSVGGTWDEQFF.

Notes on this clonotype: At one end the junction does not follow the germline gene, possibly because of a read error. This CDR3 is CSVEESGSLYEQYF. DNA for the CDR3: TGCAGCGTAGAAGAGTCGGGTTCCCTCTACGAGCAGTACTTC. The V call is TRBV29-1, the J call TRBJ2-7; no clear D. The CDR3 has 14 residues. Germline lookup yields CDR1 SQVTM and CDR2 ANQGSEA.